This TCR beta chain is drawn from a study of blood T cell repertoires in COVID-19. The overall study: COVID-19 samples collected from the United States, Italy and Spain covered acute and convalescent phases.

This clone was found once. Authors' data handling: Amplification with reference gene primers provided the estimates of nucleated cell counts. Clones were read by immunoSEQ multiplex PCR, and TCRdb kept only the in-frame ones, dropping some. The DNA gave D and trimming, while V, J and clone size come from that table. Of nearly 110,000 clones listed, around 82% are singletons. Looked up from germline, CDR1 is MGHDK and CDR2 is SYGVNS. V shed 6 bases and J shed 2 bases, with 16 bases lying between them. CDR3 length: 16 amino acids. This clonotype was obtained from a human donor in a cohort sampled during active COVID-19. Material for sequencing was peripheral blood. The gene calls are TRBV25-1 and TRBJ2-2; no clear D gene. Written as DNA, the CDR3 is TGTGCCAGCAGCCTCCTAGGCACGGTTAACACCGGGGAGCTGTTTTTT. It is translated as CASSLLGTVNTGELFF.